This T cell receptor beta chain was found in a study of cytomegalovirus exposure and HLA in healthy donors. General study points: Confirmation in vitro established that a few CMV-associated chains were specific for CMV antigens. Cytomegalovirus association was listed for 150 to 200 TCR beta chains.

Primers: 60 Vbeta forward and 13 Jbeta reverse. Measured with immunoSEQ multiplex PCR; TCRdb has only the in-frame clones, and not every one. Of some 190,000 clones in the sample, more than 65% were seen once. The table lists this clone with a count of one. Its antigen is not known. This CDR3 spans 15 amino acids. Deletions cut 2 bases from V and 5 bases from J, with 13 bases between. Germline loops: CDR1 MDHEN, CDR2 SYDVKM. The sequenced material came from PBMCs. The source is a female donor in good health and CMV-seronegative. The gene calls are TRBV28 and TRBJ2-1, with D possibly TRBD2 on 6 matching bases. CDR3 nucleotide sequence: TGTGCCAGCAGTTTAGGGGGAGGCCTCCACAATGAGCAGTTCTTC. Translation gives CASSLGGGLHNEQFF.